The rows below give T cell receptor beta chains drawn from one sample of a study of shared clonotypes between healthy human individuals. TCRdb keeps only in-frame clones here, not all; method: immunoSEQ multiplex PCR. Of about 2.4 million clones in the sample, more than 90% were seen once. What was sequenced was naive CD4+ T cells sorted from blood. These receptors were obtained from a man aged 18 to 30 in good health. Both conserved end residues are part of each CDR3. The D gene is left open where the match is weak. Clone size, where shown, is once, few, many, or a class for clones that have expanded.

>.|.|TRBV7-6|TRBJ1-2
CASSLNPDYGYTF
TGTGCCAGCAGCTTAAACCCCGACTATGGCTACACCTTC
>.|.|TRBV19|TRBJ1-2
CASRDYRGVVMDDGYTF
TGTGCCAGTAGAGACTACCGGGGGGTAGTTATGGACGATGGCTACACCTTC
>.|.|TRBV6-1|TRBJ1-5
CASSENLRGHQPQHF
TGTGCCAGCAGTGAAAACCTCAGGGGCCATCAGCCCCAGCATTTT
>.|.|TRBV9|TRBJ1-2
CASSVVGGGNGYTF
TGTGCCAGCAGCGTAGTAGGGGGAGGGAATGGCTACACCTTC
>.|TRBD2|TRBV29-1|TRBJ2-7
CSVSPGGGNSEQYF
TGCAGCGTCTCCCCGGGGGGGGGCAATAGCGAGCAGTACTTC
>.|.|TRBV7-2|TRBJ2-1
CASSPQEGYNEQFF
TGTGCCAGCAGCCCACAAGAAGGGTACAATGAGCAGTTCTTC
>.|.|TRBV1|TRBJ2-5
CTSSQGALAVIKTQYF
TGCACCAGCAGCCAAGGGGCCCTAGCAGTTATAAAGACCCAGTACTTC
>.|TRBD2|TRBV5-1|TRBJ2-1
CASSLNLLAGGSKLSEQFF
TGCGCCAGCAGCTTGAACCTACTAGCGGGGGGCTCCAAGCTCAGTGAGCAGTTCTTC
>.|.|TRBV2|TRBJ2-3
CAITSDRATDTQYF
TGTGCCATTACATCGGACAGAGCCACAGATACGCAGTATTTT
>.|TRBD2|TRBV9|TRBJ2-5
CASSVGSVWEGRETQYF
TGTGCCAGCAGCGTAGGTAGTGTGTGGGAGGGCCGAGAGACCCAGTACTTC
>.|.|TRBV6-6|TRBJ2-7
CASKEDYEQYF
TGTGCCAGCAAGGAGGACTACGAGCAGTACTTC
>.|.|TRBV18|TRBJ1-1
CASSPTTVQEAFF
TGTGCCAGCTCACCGACGACGGTTCAGGAAGCTTTCTTT
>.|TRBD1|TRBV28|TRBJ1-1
CASSLYSLGQGGGEAFF
TGTGCCAGCAGTTTATATTCCCTGGGACAGGGCGGTGGTGAAGCTTTCTTT
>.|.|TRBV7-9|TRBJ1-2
CASSPRPNYGYTF
TGTGCCAGCAGCCCAAGGCCTAACTATGGCTACACCTTC
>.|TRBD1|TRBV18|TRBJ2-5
CASGQGLGETQYF
TGTGCCAGCGGACAGGGCTTAGGAGAGACCCAGTACTTC
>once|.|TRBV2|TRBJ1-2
CASSRNRDIDGYTF
TGTGCCAGCAGCCGTAACCGGGACATTGATGGCTACACCTTC
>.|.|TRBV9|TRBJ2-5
CASSSFRGTNQETQYF
TGTGCCAGCAGCTCGTTCCGGGGAACCAATCAAGAGACCCAGTACTTC
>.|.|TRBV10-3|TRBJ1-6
CAISELGKDSPLHF
TGTGCCATCAGTGAGTTAGGGAAGGACTCACCCCTCCACTTT
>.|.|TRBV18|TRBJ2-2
CASSPPAVTGELFF
TGTGCCAGCTCACCCCCGGCAGTGACCGGGGAGCTGTTTTTT
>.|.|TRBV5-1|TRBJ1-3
CASSSASSGNTIYF
TGCGCCAGCAGTTCCGCCAGCTCTGGAAACACCATATATTTT
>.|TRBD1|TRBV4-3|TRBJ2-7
CASSPRDRGGTYEQYF
TGCGCCAGCAGCCCCCGGGACAGGGGGGGTACCTACGAGCAGTACTTC
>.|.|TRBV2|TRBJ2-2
CATLFEGSTGELFF
TGTGCCACGCTGTTCGAGGGTAGCACCGGGGAGCTGTTTTTT
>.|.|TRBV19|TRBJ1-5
CASSLVGIGNQPQHF
TGTGCCAGTAGTTTGGTAGGGATCGGGAATCAGCCCCAGCATTTT
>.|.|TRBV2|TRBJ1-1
CASSEDTLNTEAFF
TGTGCCAGCAGTGAGGACACCCTGAACACTGAAGCTTTCTTT
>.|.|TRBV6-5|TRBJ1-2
CASSSNRHSYGHTF
TGTGCCAGCAGTAGCAACAGGCATAGCTATGGCCACACCTTC
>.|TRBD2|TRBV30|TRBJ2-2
CAWSVGRLAGGPGTGELFF
TGTGCCTGGAGTGTAGGGCGTCTAGCGGGAGGGCCCGGCACCGGGGAGCTGTTTTTT
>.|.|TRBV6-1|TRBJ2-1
CASSEGGHGWFF
TGTGCCAGCAGTGAGGGGGGACACGGGTGGTTCTTC
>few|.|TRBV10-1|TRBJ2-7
CASSDGQYEQYF
TGCGCCAGCAGTGACGGACAGTACGAGCAGTACTTC
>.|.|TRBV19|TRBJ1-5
CASTQMGYQPQHF
TGTGCCAGTACCCAGATGGGCTATCAGCCCCAGCATTTT
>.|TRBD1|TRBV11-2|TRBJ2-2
CASSRDRGAGELFF
TGTGCCAGCAGCCGGGACAGGGGGGCCGGGGAGCTGTTTTTT
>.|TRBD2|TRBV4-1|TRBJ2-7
CASSHQLAGGPYEQYF
TGCGCCAGCAGCCATCAACTAGCGGGGGGACCCTACGAGCAGTACTTC
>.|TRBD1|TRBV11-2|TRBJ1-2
CASSSGTGYPNYGYTF
TGTGCCAGCAGCTCAGGGACAGGTTATCCTAACTATGGCTACACCTTC
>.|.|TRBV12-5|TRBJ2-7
CASGFRPEIYEQYF
TGTGCTAGTGGTTTTAGGCCGGAGATCTACGAGCAGTACTTC
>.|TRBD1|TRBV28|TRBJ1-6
CASRNSGTVNNSPLHF
TGTGCCAGCAGGAATTCCGGGACAGTGAATAATTCACCCCTCCACTTT
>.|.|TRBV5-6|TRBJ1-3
CASSYRDSGNTIYF
TGTGCCAGCAGCTACAGGGATTCTGGAAACACCATATATTTT
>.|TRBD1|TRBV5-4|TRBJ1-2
CASSLLDRGDYGYTF
TGTGCCAGCAGCTTGCTTGACAGGGGGGACTATGGCTACACCTTC
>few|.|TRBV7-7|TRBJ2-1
CASSLEYGTNEQFF
TGTGCTAGCAGCTTAGAATACGGTACCAATGAGCAGTTCTTC
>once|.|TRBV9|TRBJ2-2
CASSVDPSLFTGELFF
TGTGCCAGCAGCGTGGACCCCTCGCTTTTCACCGGGGAGCTGTTTTTT
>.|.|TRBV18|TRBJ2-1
CASSPPAFSYNEQFF
TGTGCCAGCTCACCACCAGCGTTCTCCTACAATGAGCAGTTCTTC